Each of the 29 T cell receptor beta chains below was sequenced from the same sample in a study of T cells in localized non-small cell lung cancer. Clones were sequenced by immunoSEQ multiplex PCR, and TCRdb holds only the in-frame ones, with some missing. The sample has around 50,000 clones; about four fifths are singletons. The input for sequencing was peripheral blood, taken before any cancer treatment. These receptors came from a female donor aged 60 or older with stage II squamous cell lung carcinoma.

The chain employs TRBV18 and TRBJ1-1; D might be TRBD1 (6 bases). V lost 1 base to trimming and J lost 2 bases, with 8 bases between them. CDR1 is KGHSH, CDR2 LQKENI, per germline. The CDR3 totals 14 residues. CDR3 sequence reads: CASSPRTDNTEAFF. The DNA for the CDR3 is TGTGCCAGCTCACCACGGACAGATAACACTGAAGCTTTCTTT.

This chain connects TRBV28 to TRBJ1-4, with D possibly being TRBD1 (5 bases). Germline V gives CDR1 MDHEN, CDR2 SYDVKM. V gave up 8 bases and J gave up 3 bases, with 10 bases separating them. The CDR3 sequence is 13 residues long. The CDR3 DNA reads TGTGCCAGCGGGGCGCCGCCTAATGAAAAACTGTTTTTT. It translates to CASGAPPNEKLFF.

The chain carries TRBV6-1 and TRBJ1-1, with 7 positions matching TRBD1. This CDR3 region has 13 residues. From germline, CDR1 is MNHNS and CDR2 SASEGT. J was trimmed by 6 bases and V by 4 bases; bases with no gene match: 5. The CDR3 is CASSAVTGAEAFF. In DNA form, the CDR3 reads TGTGCCAGCAGTGCGGTTACAGGGGCTGAAGCTTTCTTT.

This chain links TRBV30 with TRBJ1-1; 7 nucleotides line up with TRBD1. This CDR3 is 14 amino acids long. Germline trimming cut 2 bases from V and 5 bases from J; bases unmatched to any gene: 8. Germline-derived CDR1 and CDR2 are GTSNPN and SVGIG (reference sequence). CDR3 DNA: TGTGCCTGGAGTCTAACAGGGGTGGGGACTGAAGCTTTCTTT. It encodes CAWSLTGVGTEAFF.

As concerns this clone: Sequence at one end of the junction differs from germline and may be a read error. V gene TRBV19 combines with J gene TRBJ1-2; TRBD1 agrees at 8 bases. The V gene's germline CDR1 is LNHDA and CDR2 SQIVND (reference sequence). The CDR3 spans 12 residues. The CDR3: CASSSPGGQGSF. The CDR3 coding sequence is TGTGCCAGTAGTAGTCCAGGAGGACAGGGCTCCTTC.

This chain connects TRBV10-3 to TRBJ2-7; D is possibly TRBD1 (6 bases). This CDR3 is built from 13 residues. The V gene's germline CDR1 is ENHRY and CDR2 SYGVKD. With 3 bases removed from V and 6 bases from J, the gap between germline ends came to 12 bases. The CDR3 region is CAISDGQGIEQYF. CDR3 coding DNA: TGTGCCATCAGTGATGGGCAGGGGATCGAGCAGTACTTC.

The rearrangement uses TRBV29-1 and TRBJ2-5, with D perhaps assigned TRBD1 or TRBD2 (5 bases each). With 3 bases removed from V and 1 base from J, the gap between germline ends came to 15 bases. Germline CDR1 SQVTM, CDR2 ANQGSEA. The CDR3 sequence is 15 residues long. This CDR3 reads CSVDPGTRPQETQYF. The CDR3 nucleotides read TGCAGCGTTGATCCCGGGACCCGACCCCAAGAGACCCAGTACTTC.

This sequence joins TRBV5-1 and TRBJ2-1, with D possibly being TRBD1 or TRBD2 (5 bases each). The CDR3 sequence is 13 residues long. From germline, CDR1 is SGHRS and CDR2 YFSETQ. Trimming cost V 4 bases and J 5 bases, with 10 bases left between them. This CDR3 reads CASSMGPNNEQFF. The DNA for the CDR3 is TGCGCCAGCAGCATGGGACCTAACAATGAGCAGTTCTTC.

The V gene is TRBV7-8, the J gene TRBJ2-6; D is perhaps TRBD1 (6 bases). The CDR3 runs to 18 residues. The germline CDR1 and CDR2 sequences are SGHVS and FQNEAQ. The V end lost 1 base, the J end lost 0 bases, and 13 bases lay between the germline ends. The CDR3 loop reads CASSLGDRWSSGANVLTF. DNA of the CDR3: TGTGCCAGCAGCTTAGGTGACAGGTGGAGCTCTGGGGCCAACGTCCTGACTTTC.

This clone was observed a single time. This rearrangement joins TRBV9 to TRBJ1-3; TRBD1 is a possible D gene (6 bases). Trimming cost V 2 bases and J 1 base, with 16 bases left between them. Germline CDR1 and CDR2: SGDLS and YYNGEE. This CDR3 spans 17 amino acids. The DNA for the CDR3 is TGTGCCAGCAGCGTGAGTAGGGACATATCGTCTGGAAACACCATATATTTT. Amino acids: CASSVSRDISSGNTIYF.

The CDR3 DNA reads as TGCAGCGTTGCCCAGAAAAACACCGGGGAGCTGTTTTTT. Translation: CSVAQKNTGELFF. The chain is built from TRBV29-1 and TRBJ2-2; D gene uncertain. CDR3 length equals 13 residues. V shed 4 bases and J shed 2 bases, with 8 bases lying between them. Germline loops: CDR1 SQVTM, CDR2 ANQGSEA.

This sequence joins TRBV5-1 and TRBJ2-5; 13 bases are a match to TRBD2. The V gene's germline CDR1 is SGHRS and CDR2 YFSETQ. The CDR3 sequence is 16 residues long. With 4 bases clipped from V and 1 base from J, the junction kept 4 bases outside the gene matches. This CDR3 is CASSPGLAGAQETQYF. CDR3 bases: TGCGCCAGCAGCCCTGGACTAGCGGGGGCCCAAGAGACCCAGTACTTC.

V is TRBV14 and J is TRBJ1-3; no reliable D call. The CDR3 is 16 residues long. Looked up from germline, CDR1 is SGHDN and CDR2 is FVKESK. V lost 0 bases and J 0 bases, leaving 9 bases between the germline ends. The CDR3 reads CASSQETAFSGNTIYF. CDR3 DNA: TGTGCCAGCAGCCAAGAAACGGCCTTCTCTGGAAACACCATATATTTT.

The V call is TRBV27, the J call TRBJ1-2; 10 nucleotides agree with TRBD1. This CDR3 has 13 amino acids. Germline lookup yields CDR1 MNHEY and CDR2 SMNVEV (reference sequence). With V trimmed by 6 bases and J by 6 bases, 4 bases remained unmatched. CDR3 region: CASRGQGDHGYTF. CDR3 coding DNA: TGTGCCAGCAGAGGACAGGGGGACCATGGCTACACCTTC.

The chain employs TRBV2 and TRBJ1-5, with 9 bases identical to TRBD1. V shed 5 bases and J 7 bases; nucleotides not matched to a gene: 6. Per germline, CDR1 SNHLY and CDR2 FYNNEI. The CDR3 has 14 amino acids. CDR3 protein: CASSPQGAGQPQHF. The CDR3 DNA follows: TGTGCCAGCAGTCCACAGGGGGCGGGGCAGCCCCAGCATTTT.

This clone was found once. The chain is built from TRBV30 and TRBJ1-4; the D gene is possibly TRBD1 (5 bases). The CDR3 covers 14 residues. Trimming took 0 bases from V and 8 from J, leaving 13 bases between them. Germline V gives CDR1 GTSNPN, CDR2 SVGIG (reference sequence). CDR3 nucleotides: TGTGCCTGGAGTGTACAGCCAGGGAGGGAAAAACTGTTTTTT. Translated, it gives CAWSVQPGREKLFF.

The chain uses TRBV5-6 and TRBJ1-2, with 9 bases aligning to TRBD1. Germline V CDR1 and CDR2: SGHDT, YYEEEE. This CDR3 spans 14 amino acids. V shed 0 bases and J 8 bases; nucleotides not matched to a gene: 5. CDR3 bases: TGTGCCAGCAGCTTGGACAGGGGGCTAGACGGCTACACCTTC. This codes for CASSLDRGLDGYTF.

This clone appeared once. The chain combines TRBV11-3 with TRBJ2-2; D is unclear. V dropped 0 bases and J dropped 4 bases, with 3 bases sitting between them. The CDR3 sequence is 13 residues long. From germline, CDR1 is SGHNT and CDR2 YENEEA. The chain's CDR3 is CASSLDFTGELFF. For the CDR3, the DNA is TGTGCCAGCAGCTTAGACTTCACCGGGGAGCTGTTTTTT.

The V call is TRBV27, the J call TRBJ2-7; TRBD2 is a possible D gene (7 bases). The CDR3 is made up of 15 amino acids. V lost 6 bases to trimming and J lost 6 bases, with 21 bases between them. Germline V gives CDR1 MNHEY, CDR2 SMNVEV (reference sequence). The CDR3 is CASRQGSHRGGEQYF. The CDR3 bases are TGTGCCAGCAGACAGGGTTCCCACCGCGGGGGCGAGCAGTACTTC.

This sequence joins TRBV4-1 and TRBJ2-5; 11 bases match TRBD1. The germline V gene encodes CDR1 MGHRA and CDR2 YSYEKL. The CDR3 covers 18 residues. Unmatched junction bases numbered 8, after V lost 2 bases and J lost 0 bases. The DNA of the CDR3 is TGCGCCAGCAGCCAAAAACCTAGGACAGGGGGCCACCAAGAGACCCAGTACTTC. Its protein product is CASSQKPRTGGHQETQYF.

The chain links TRBV7-2 to TRBJ2-5; tentatively, D is TRBD2 (6 bases). Germline loops: CDR1 SGHTA, CDR2 FQGNSA. V lost 4 bases to trimming and J lost 5 bases, with 20 bases between them. The CDR3 consists of 16 residues. The CDR3 DNA sequence: TGTGCCAGCAGCTCTCAACTAGCCCGGGGTCAGGAGACCCAGTACTTC. Its translation is CASSSQLARGQETQYF.

This rearrangement joins TRBV10-3 to TRBJ2-7, with 7 bases that match TRBD1. Losses at the gene ends were 2 bases for V and 2 bases for J; bases not matched to a gene: 3. The CDR3 loop spans 14 amino acids. Looked up from germline, CDR1 is ENHRY and CDR2 is SYGVKD. In DNA form, the CDR3 reads TGTGCCATCAGTGAGGTGGGACAGACCTACGAGCAGTACTTC. Protein product: CAISEVGQTYEQYF.

This rearrangement joins TRBV2 to TRBJ1-1; D remains ambiguous. The V end was cut by 6 bases, the J end by 4 bases, with 18 bases between. The CDR3 runs 15 residues. Germline CDR1 is SNHLY and CDR2 is FYNNEI. DNA for the CDR3: TGTGCCAGCAGCCCGTTGAGGGCCCCGGGCACTGAAGCTTTCTTT. It translates to CASSPLRAPGTEAFF. The entire variable domain, with the rest obtained from reference TRBV2 and TRBJ1-1, is as follows: EPEVTQTPSHQVTQMGQEVILRCVPISNHLYFYWYRQILGQKVEFLVSFYNNEISEKSEIFDDQFSVERPDGSNFTLKIRSTKLEDSAMYFCASSPLRAPGTEAFFGQGTRLTVV.

The chain links TRBV7-2 to TRBJ2-6; unclear D gene. The V end lost 5 bases, the J end lost 9 bases, and 26 bases lay between the germline ends. Germline V gene sequence: CDR1 SGHTA, CDR2 FQGNSA. The CDR3 is 18 residues long. The CDR3 spells CASSALYRETKSGNVLTF. The DNA of the CDR3 is TGTGCCAGCAGCGCCCTGTACAGAGAGACAAAGTCGGGCAACGTCCTGACTTTC.

This clone was seen only a few times. J is TRBJ2-5 and V is TRBV29-1, with D unclear. The CDR3 is made up of 12 amino acids. Germline V lookup: CDR1 SQVTM, CDR2 ANQGSEA. V was cut by 3 bases and J by 5 bases, with 10 bases left in between. This CDR3 reads CSVEALRETQYF. CDR3 in DNA: TGCAGCGTTGAGGCCCTAAGGGAGACCCAGTACTTC.

The rearrangement joins TRBV19 to TRBJ2-5, with D maybe TRBD1 (6 bases). Germline values: CDR1 LNHDA, CDR2 SQIVND (reference sequence). This CDR3 region has 13 residues. V was pared by 7 bases and J by 4 bases, with 13 bases between. CDR3 sequence reads: CASTRGRGETQYF. In DNA form, the CDR3 reads TGTGCCAGTACCCGGGGCAGGGGAGAGACCCAGTACTTC. The whole variable domain, remainder taken from reference TRBV19 and TRBJ2-5, is DGGITQSPKYLFRKEGQNVTLSCEQNLNHDAMYWYRQDPGQGLRLIYYSQIVNDFQKGDIAEGYSVSREKKESFPLTVTSAQKNPTAFYLCASTRGRGETQYFGPGTRLLVL.

About this clone itself: Additional DNA sequences in this sample encode the identical CDR3. V and J are TRBV5-1 and TRBJ2-5; D gene uncertain. CDR3 length equals 12 residues. The germline V and J ends were trimmed by 0 bases and 3 bases, with 3 bases remaining between them. Germline CDR1 is SGHRS and CDR2 is YFSETQ. The CDR3 sequence: CASSLGKETQYF. The CDR3 DNA follows: TGCGCCAGCAGCTTGGGTAAAGAGACCCAGTACTTC.

The chain uses TRBV4-1 and TRBJ2-7, with D hard to call. Trimming took 0 bases from V and 6 from J, leaving 9 bases between them. The CDR3 loop spans 13 amino acids. Germline V gene lookup returns CDR1 MGHRA and CDR2 YSYEKL. The chain's CDR3 is CASSQETRGEQYF. CDR3 bases: TGCGCCAGCAGCCAAGAGACAAGAGGCGAGCAGTACTTC.

This clone has only one observation. The genes are TRBV9 and TRBJ1-2; 9 bases agree with TRBD1. CDR3 length equals 15 residues. J gave up 11 bases and V 3 bases, and 14 bases lay outside the gene matches. Germline loops: CDR1 SGDLS, CDR2 YYNGEE. CDR3 coding DNA: TGTGCCAGCAGCGGAAGGCTGTTGGGACAGGGTGAATACACCTTC. Translating it yields CASSGRLLGQGEYTF.